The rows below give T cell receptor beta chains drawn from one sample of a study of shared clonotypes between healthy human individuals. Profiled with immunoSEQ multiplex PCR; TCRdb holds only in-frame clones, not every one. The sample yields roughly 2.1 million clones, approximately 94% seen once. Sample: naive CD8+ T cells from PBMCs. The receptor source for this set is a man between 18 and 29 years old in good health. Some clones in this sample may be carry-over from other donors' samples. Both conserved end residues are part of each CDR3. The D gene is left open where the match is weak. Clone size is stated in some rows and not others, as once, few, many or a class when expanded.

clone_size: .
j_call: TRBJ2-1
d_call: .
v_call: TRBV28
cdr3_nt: TGTGCCAGCAGCCAGGATACGAGGGATGAGCAGTTCTTC
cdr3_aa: CASSQDTRDEQFF

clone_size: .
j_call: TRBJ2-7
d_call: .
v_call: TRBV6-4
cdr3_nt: TGTGCCAGCAGTAGGTCTGGGCAGCACTACGAGCAGTACTTC
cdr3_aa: CASSRSGQHYEQYF

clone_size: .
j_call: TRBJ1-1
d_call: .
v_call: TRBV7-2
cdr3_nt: TGTGCCAGCAGCTTAGGAGTCGGAGGCCTTACTGAAGCTTTCTTT
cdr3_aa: CASSLGVGGLTEAFF

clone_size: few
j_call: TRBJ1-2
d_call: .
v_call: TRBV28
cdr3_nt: TGTGCCAGCAGTCCCGGGTATGGCTACACCTTC
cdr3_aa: CASSPGYGYTF

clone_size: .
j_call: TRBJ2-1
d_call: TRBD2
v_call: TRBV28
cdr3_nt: TGTGCCAGCAGGTCGACATCTCGGACTAGCGGGAGCTATGAGCAGTTCTTC
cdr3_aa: CASRSTSRTSGSYEQFF

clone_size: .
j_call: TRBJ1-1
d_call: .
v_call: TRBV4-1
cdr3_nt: TGCGCCAGCAGCCAAAGCGGGGGCACTGAAGCTTTCTTT
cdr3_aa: CASSQSGGTEAFF

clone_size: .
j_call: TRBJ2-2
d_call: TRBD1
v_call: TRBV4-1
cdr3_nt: TGCGCCAGCAGCCAATCAGCAACAGGGGGCCCTTCCACCGGGGAGCTGTTTTTT
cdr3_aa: CASSQSATGGPSTGELFF

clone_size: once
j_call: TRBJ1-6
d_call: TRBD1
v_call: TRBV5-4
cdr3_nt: TGTGCCAGCAGCCCGGGGACAGTAAATTCACCCCTCCACTTT
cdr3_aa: CASSPGTVNSPLHF

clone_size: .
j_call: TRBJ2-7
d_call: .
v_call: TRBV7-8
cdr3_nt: TGTGCCAGCAGCTTAGGTGTGGGCAGGCCCTACGAGCAGTACTTC
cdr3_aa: CASSLGVGRPYEQYF

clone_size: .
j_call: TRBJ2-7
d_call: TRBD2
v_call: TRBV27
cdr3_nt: TGTGCCAGCAGTTTATCGACTAGCGGGAGTTCCTACGAGCAGTACTTC
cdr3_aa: CASSLSTSGSSYEQYF

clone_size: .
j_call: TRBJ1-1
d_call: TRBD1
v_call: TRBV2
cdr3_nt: TGTGCCAGCAGAGCATCCTGGACAGGGGGCCGTCCTGAAGCTTTCTTT
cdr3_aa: CASRASWTGGRPEAFF

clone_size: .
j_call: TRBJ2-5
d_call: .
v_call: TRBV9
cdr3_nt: TGTGCCAGCAGCGTAGTCGGGGCCCCCTCAGAGACCCAGTACTTC
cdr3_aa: CASSVVGAPSETQYF

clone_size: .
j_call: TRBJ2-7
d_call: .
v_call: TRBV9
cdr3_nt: TGTGCCAGCAGCGGAAGTCAGGGGTACGAGCAGTACTTC
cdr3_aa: CASSGSQGYEQYF

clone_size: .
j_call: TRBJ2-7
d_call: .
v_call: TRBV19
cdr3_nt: TGTGCCAGTAGTATTGCACTAGCCCACGAGCAGTACTTC
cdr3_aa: CASSIALAHEQYF

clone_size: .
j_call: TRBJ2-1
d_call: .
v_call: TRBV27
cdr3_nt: TGTGCCAGCAGTCAAGGGCCTTTCAATGAGCAGTTCTTC
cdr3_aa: CASSQGPFNEQFF

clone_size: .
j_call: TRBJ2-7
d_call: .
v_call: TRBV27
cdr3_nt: TGTGCCAGCAGTCCCTCCACCGGACCGTACTCCTACGAGCAGTACTTC
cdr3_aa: CASSPSTGPYSYEQYF

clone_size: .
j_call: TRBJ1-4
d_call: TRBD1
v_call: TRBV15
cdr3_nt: TGTGCCACCAGCAGAGAGGGGATTGGGGACAGGGGCCTGTCAAGGGAAAAACTGTTTTTT
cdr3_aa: CATSREGIGDRGLSREKLFF

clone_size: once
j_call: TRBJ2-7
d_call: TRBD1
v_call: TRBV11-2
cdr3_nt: TGTGCCAGCAGCCCTCCGGGACAGGGATGGTACGAGCAGTACTTC
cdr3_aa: CASSPPGQGWYEQYF

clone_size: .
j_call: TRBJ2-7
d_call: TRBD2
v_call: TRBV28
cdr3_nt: TGTGCCAGCAGTTTTGGGACTAGCGGGAGCTACGAGCAGTACTTC
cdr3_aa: CASSFGTSGSYEQYF

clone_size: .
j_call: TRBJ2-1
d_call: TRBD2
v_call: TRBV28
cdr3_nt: TGTGCCAGCAGTTTGTTGGGGACTAGCGGGAGGGATGATGAGCAGTTCTTC
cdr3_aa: CASSLLGTSGRDDEQFF